These 22 T cell receptor beta chains came from one sample sequenced in a study of human T cells and chemical hapten exposure. Each CDR3 protein is one row after TCRdb ran MiXCR on the RACE reads. This repertoire shows 250,000 to 300,000 distinct CDR3 sequences, roughly 7.7% found once; its top ten account for more than 0.95%. The time point was: pre-sensitization, week 0. Treatment meaning: therapeutic diphenylcyclopropenone sensitization with weekly scalp DPC. The source material was whole blood, sampled in connection with sensitization to the hapten diphenylcyclopropenone (DPC). The source is a man between 18 and 35 years old with alopecia areata. Some clones in this sample may be carry-over from other donors' samples.

There are many counts of this clonotype. J is TRBJ2-1 and V is TRBV28; 8 nucleotides line up with TRBD1. The J segment lost 8 bases and the V segment lost 2 bases, leaving 8 bases of the junction unmatched. CDR3 length: 15 residues. Germline V CDR1 and CDR2: MDHEN, SYDVKM. CDR3 sequence: CASSLARTGLDEQFF. The CDR3 DNA sequence: TGTGCCAGCAGTTTAGCACGGACAGGGCTGGATGAGCAGTTCTTC. Full variable domain (missing parts from reference TRBV28 and TRBJ2-1): DVKVTQSSRYLVKRTGEKVFLECVQDMDHENMFWYRQDPGLGLRLIYFSYDVKMKEKGDIPEGYSVSREKKERFSLILESASTNQTSMYLCASSLARTGLDEQFFGPGTRLTVL.

Only a few counts were recorded for this clonotype. This chain uses TRBV11-2 with TRBJ1-1; D is uncertain. Germline CDR1 SGHAT, CDR2 FQNNGV. The CDR3 contains 12 residues. Between the trimmed V and J ends, which lost 6 bases and 7 bases, there was a span of 12 bases. CDR3 coding DNA: TGTGCCAGCAGTACCGCTTGGGTTGAAGCTTTCTTT. Protein product: CASSTAWVEAFF.

This clonotype was observed many times. This chain connects TRBV2 to TRBJ1-2; D may be TRBD1 (6 bases). The CDR3 has 14 residues. Germline V gives CDR1 SNHLY, CDR2 FYNNEI. The ends were cut back, 6 bases at V and 4 bases at J, with 15 bases in the middle. The CDR3 nucleotides read TGTGCCAGCAGGAAACAGGGTAGGCTCTATGGCTACACCTTC. Translating it yields CASRKQGRLYGYTF.

This clonotype was picked up one time. This chain links TRBV30 with TRBJ1-4, with unresolved D. Germline CDR1 reads GTSNPN; CDR2 reads SVGIG (reference sequence). The V end was cut by 1 base, the J end by 8 bases, with 8 bases between. This CDR3 comprises 12 residues. In DNA, the CDR3 is TGTGCCTGGAGTGGTTTTGGCGAAAAACTGTTTTTT. Translated: CAWSGFGEKLFF. Drawing the rest from reference TRBV30 and TRBJ1-4, the complete variable domain is SQTIHQWPATLVQPVGSPLSLECTVEGTSNPNLYWYRQAAGRGLQLLFYSVGIGQISSEVPQNLSASRPQDRQFILSSKKLLLSDSGFYLCAWSGFGEKLFFGSGTQLSVL.

This clonotype has a count of ten or more. This sequence joins TRBV12-3 or TRBV12-4 and TRBJ1-2; D gene ambiguous. The CDR3 has 13 residues. Trimming shortened V by 1 base and J by 10 bases, and 13 bases separated the two germline ends. The CDR3 nucleotides are TGTGCCAGCAGTTTAGGGTCGTGGAGACTCTACACCTTC. It is translated as CASSLGSWRLYTF.

This clonotype appeared a few times. The chain uses TRBV7-9 and TRBJ1-1; D call uncertain. The germline V and J ends were trimmed by 5 bases and 1 base, with 11 bases remaining between them. Germline values: CDR1 SEHNR, CDR2 FQNEAQ (reference sequence). CDR3 length equals 14 residues. CDR3 region: CASSPWTENTEAFF. The CDR3 DNA reads TGTGCCAGCAGCCCCTGGACGGAGAACACTGAAGCTTTCTTT.

The chain links TRBV28 to TRBJ2-2; D is possibly TRBD2 (6 bases). This CDR3 is built from 17 residues. Germline V gene data show CDR1 as MDHEN and CDR2 as SYDVKM. V was pared by 7 bases and J by 4 bases, with 22 bases between. CDR3 protein: CASTITGTGSGTGELFF. CDR3 in DNA: TGTGCCAGCACCATCACCGGGACTGGGTCAGGCACCGGGGAGCTGTTTTTT.

The gene calls are TRBV18 and TRBJ1-3; D is uncertain. V was shortened by 3 bases and J by 1 base, with 7 bases between the two germline ends. Germline V gene data show CDR1 as KGHSH and CDR2 as LQKENI. This CDR3 has 14 amino acids. The CDR3: CASSPGVSGNTIYF. The CDR3 DNA reads TGTGCCAGCTCACCGGGTGTTTCTGGAAACACCATATATTTT.

V gene TRBV28 combines with J gene TRBJ2-7, with TRBD1 matching 10 bases. CDR1 is MDHEN and CDR2 is SYDVKM in the germline V gene. The ends lost 2 bases at V and 4 bases at J; junction bases unmatched: 5. This CDR3 comprises 15 residues. The DNA for the CDR3 is TGTGCCAGCAGTTTAGAGCGGACAGGGGGTTACGAGCAGTACTTC. It encodes CASSLERTGGYEQYF.

This clonotype showed up just a few times. The chain recombines TRBV10-3 with TRBJ1-4; D is possibly TRBD1 (5 bases). With 4 bases removed from V and 0 bases from J, the gap between germline ends came to 9 bases. The CDR3 loop spans 15 amino acids. The germline V gene encodes CDR1 ENHRY and CDR2 SYGVKD. CDR3 protein: CAISGTGATNEKLFF. The CDR3, as DNA: TGTGCCATCAGTGGCACGGGGGCAACTAATGAAAAACTGTTTTTT.

This clonotype was observed a handful of times. The chain recombines TRBV20-1 with TRBJ1-1; D not certain. The CDR3 has 12 residues. Between the trimmed V and J ends, which lost 6 bases and 0 bases, there was a span of 8 bases. The germline V gene has CDR1 DFQATT and CDR2 SNEGSKA (reference sequence). CDR3 nucleotide sequence: TGCAGTGCACGAAGGGTGAACACTGAAGCTTTCTTT. Amino acids: CSARRVNTEAFF.

Only a few counts were recorded for this clonotype. V usage is TRBV7-9 and J usage is TRBJ1-2; 8 bases are shared with TRBD1. CDR3 length equals 16 residues. Germline lookup yields CDR1 SEHNR and CDR2 FQNEAQ (reference sequence). After removal of 4 bases from V and 4 bases from J, the junction contained 11 bases not matched to a gene. DNA for the CDR3: TGTGCCAGCAGCTCCCCTGAGGACAGGGCTCTCTATGGCTACACCTTC. Translated, it gives CASSSPEDRALYGYTF.

This clonotype was seen a few times. CDR3 protein: CASSQVTGSGANVLTF. The CDR3 nucleotides read TGTGCCAGCAGCCAAGTTACAGGCTCTGGGGCCAACGTCCTGACTTTC. The V call is TRBV3-1, the J call TRBJ2-6; D is perhaps TRBD1 (5 bases). From germline, CDR1 is LGHDT and CDR2 YNNKEL (reference sequence). The CDR3 contains 16 residues. Trimming cost V 1 base and J 0 bases, with 7 bases left between them.

This clonotype has only a few counts. The V gene is TRBV12-3 or TRBV12-4, the J gene TRBJ1-1; unclear D gene. The V gene lost 7 bases and the J gene lost 1 base, with 13 bases spanning the gap. The CDR3 length is 14 residues. Here the CDR3 reads CASTGGVGNTEAFF. CDR3 DNA: TGTGCCAGCACTGGCGGTGTTGGGAACACTGAAGCTTTCTTT.

This chain joins TRBV29-1 and TRBJ2-5; D assignment may be TRBD1 or TRBD2 (5 bases each). Between the trimmed V and J ends, which lost 4 bases and 5 bases, there was a span of 17 bases. The CDR3 length is 14 residues. The germline V gene encodes CDR1 SQVTM and CDR2 ANQGSEA. This chain's CDR3 is CSVGRWGRGETQYF. The CDR3 DNA follows: TGCAGCGTTGGCCGCTGGGGACGAGGGGAGACCCAGTACTTC. The full variable domain, with the rest looked up from reference TRBV29-1 and TRBJ2-5, is SAVISQKPSRDICQRGTSLTIQCQVDSQVTMMFWYRQQPGQSLTLIATANQGSEATYESGFVIDKFPISRPNLTFSTLTVSNMSPEDSSIYLCSVGRWGRGETQYFGPGTRLLVL.

V and J are TRBV27 and TRBJ1-1; D is unresolved. This CDR3 has 13 amino acids. Trimming pared 2 bases from V and 4 bases from J, leaving 8 bases between. CDR1 MNHEY and CDR2 SMNVEV come from the germline V gene (reference sequence). The CDR3 is CASSLVGITEAFF. The CDR3 DNA reads TGTGCCAGCAGTTTAGTCGGTATCACTGAAGCTTTCTTT.

The CDR3 region is CATSRARGRKYQETQYF. CDR3 sequence (DNA): TGTGCCACCAGCAGAGCCCGGGGGCGGAAGTACCAAGAGACCCAGTACTTC. The genes are TRBV15 and TRBJ2-5; perhaps D is TRBD1 or TRBD2 (6 bases each). Trimming shortened V by 1 base and J by 0 bases, and 15 bases separated the two germline ends. The CDR3 is 17 residues long. The germline V gene has CDR1 LNHNV and CDR2 YYDKDF (reference sequence).

This clonotype was seen more than once but under ten times. The chain couples TRBV7-9 to TRBJ1-2; D unresolved. The CDR3 is made up of 14 amino acids. Per germline, CDR1 SEHNR and CDR2 FQNEAQ (reference sequence). Trimming cost V 2 bases and J 2 bases, with 9 bases left between them. This chain's CDR3 is CASSLNSVNYGYTF. The CDR3 nucleotides are TGTGCCAGCAGCTTAAACAGCGTGAACTATGGCTACACCTTC. Full variable domain (remainder filled in from reference TRBV7-9 and TRBJ1-2): DTGVSQNPRHKITKRGQNVTFRCDPISEHNRLYWYRQTLGQGPEFLTYFQNEAQLEKSRLLSDRFSAERPKGSFSTLEIQRTEQGDSAMYLCASSLNSVNYGYTFGSGTRLTVV.

The chain combines TRBV9 with TRBJ2-5, with a weak D call TRBD1 (6 bases). The CDR3 sequence is 14 residues long. Trimming took off 4 bases at V and 4 bases at J, with 14 bases between the two ends. Germline CDR1 reads SGDLS; CDR2 reads YYNGEE. The DNA of the CDR3 is TGTGCCAGCAGCTTAACGACAGGCCCAGAGACCCAGTACTTC. This sequence encodes CASSLTTGPETQYF.

This chain links TRBV9 with TRBJ2-3; TRBD1 matches 8 bases. Unmatched junction bases numbered 21, after V lost 2 bases and J lost 4 bases. The CDR3 spans 20 residues. Germline V lookup: CDR1 SGDLS, CDR2 YYNGEE. Written as DNA, the CDR3 is TGTGCCAGCAGCGTCCCCTCCAGGGCAGGGGGCATTGGAGGCGCAGATACGCAGTATTTT. Residues: CASSVPSRAGGIGGADTQYF.

This clonotype was detected many times. The V gene is TRBV9, the J gene TRBJ1-1, with D unresolved. The CDR3 consists of 16 residues. V was clipped by 3 bases and J by 0 bases, with 15 bases between them. The V gene's germline CDR1 is SGDLS and CDR2 YYNGEE. DNA for the CDR3: TGTGCCAGCAGCGATAGCGGCACGAAAGTGAACACTGAAGCTTTCTTT. The encoded protein is CASSDSGTKVNTEAFF.

This clonotype was seen a few times. The chain recombines TRBV2 with TRBJ1-5; TRBD1 might be the D (5 bases). Germline V gene sequence: CDR1 SNHLY, CDR2 FYNNEI. This CDR3 is built from 16 residues. V lost 1 base to trimming and J lost 1 base, with 11 bases between them. This chain's CDR3 is CASSEEQGPSNQPQHF. In nucleotides, the CDR3 is TGTGCCAGCAGTGAAGAGCAGGGTCCAAGCAATCAGCCCCAGCATTTT.